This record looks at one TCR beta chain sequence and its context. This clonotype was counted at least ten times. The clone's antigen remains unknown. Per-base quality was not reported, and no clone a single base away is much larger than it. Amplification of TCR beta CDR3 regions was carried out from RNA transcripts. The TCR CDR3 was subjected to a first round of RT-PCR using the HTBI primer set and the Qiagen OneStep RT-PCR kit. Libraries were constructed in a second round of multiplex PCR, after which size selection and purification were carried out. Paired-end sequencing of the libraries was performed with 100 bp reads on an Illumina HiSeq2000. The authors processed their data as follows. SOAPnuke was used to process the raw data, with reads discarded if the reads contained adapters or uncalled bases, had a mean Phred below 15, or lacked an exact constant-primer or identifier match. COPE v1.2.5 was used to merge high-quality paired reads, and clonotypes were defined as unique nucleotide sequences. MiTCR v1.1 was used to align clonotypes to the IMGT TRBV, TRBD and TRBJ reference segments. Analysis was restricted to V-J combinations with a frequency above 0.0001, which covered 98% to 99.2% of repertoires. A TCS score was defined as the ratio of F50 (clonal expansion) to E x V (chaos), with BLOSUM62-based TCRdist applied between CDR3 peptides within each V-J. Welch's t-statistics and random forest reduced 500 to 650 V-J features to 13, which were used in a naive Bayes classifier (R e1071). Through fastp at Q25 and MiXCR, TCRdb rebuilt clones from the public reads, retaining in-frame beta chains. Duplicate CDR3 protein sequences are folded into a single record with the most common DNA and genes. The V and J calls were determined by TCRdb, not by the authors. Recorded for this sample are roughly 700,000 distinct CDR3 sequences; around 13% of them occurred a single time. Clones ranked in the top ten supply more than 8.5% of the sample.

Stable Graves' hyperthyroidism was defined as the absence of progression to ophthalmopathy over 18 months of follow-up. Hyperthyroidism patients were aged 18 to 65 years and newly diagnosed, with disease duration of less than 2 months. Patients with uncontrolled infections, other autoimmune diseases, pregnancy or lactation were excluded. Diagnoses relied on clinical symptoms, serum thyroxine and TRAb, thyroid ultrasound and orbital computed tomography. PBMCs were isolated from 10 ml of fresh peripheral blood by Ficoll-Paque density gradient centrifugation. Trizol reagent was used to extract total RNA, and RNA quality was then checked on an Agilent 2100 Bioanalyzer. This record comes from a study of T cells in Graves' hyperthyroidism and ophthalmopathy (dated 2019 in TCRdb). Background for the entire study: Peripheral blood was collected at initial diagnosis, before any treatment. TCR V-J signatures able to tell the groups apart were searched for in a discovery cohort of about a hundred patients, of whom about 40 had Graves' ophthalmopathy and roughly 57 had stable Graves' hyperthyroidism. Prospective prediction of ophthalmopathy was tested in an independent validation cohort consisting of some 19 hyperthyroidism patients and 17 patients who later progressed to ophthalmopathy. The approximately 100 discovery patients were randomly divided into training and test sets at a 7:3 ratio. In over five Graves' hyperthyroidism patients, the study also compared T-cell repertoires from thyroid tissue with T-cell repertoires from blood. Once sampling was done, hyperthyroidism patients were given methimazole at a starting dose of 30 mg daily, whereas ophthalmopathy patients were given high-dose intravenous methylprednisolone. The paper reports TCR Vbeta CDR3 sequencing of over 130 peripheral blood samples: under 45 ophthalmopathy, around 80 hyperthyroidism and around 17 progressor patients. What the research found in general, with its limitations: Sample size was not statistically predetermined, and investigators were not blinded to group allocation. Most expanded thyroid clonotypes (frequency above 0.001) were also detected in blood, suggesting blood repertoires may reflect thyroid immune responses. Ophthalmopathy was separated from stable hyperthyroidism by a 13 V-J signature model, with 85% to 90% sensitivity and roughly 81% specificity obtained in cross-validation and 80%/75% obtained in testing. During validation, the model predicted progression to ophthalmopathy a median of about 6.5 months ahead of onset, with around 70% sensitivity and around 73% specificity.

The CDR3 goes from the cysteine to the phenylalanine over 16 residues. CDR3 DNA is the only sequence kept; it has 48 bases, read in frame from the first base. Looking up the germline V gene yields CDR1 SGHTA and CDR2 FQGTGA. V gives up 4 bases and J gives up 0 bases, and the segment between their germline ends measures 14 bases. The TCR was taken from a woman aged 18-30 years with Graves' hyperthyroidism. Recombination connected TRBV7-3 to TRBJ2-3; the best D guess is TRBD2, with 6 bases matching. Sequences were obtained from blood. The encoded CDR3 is CASSSVAGHSTDTQYF. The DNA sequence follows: TGTGCCAGCAGCTCCGTTGCGGGGCACAGCACAGATACGCAGTATTTT. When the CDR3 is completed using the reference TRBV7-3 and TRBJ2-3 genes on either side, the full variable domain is GAGVSQTPSNKVTEKGKYVELRCDPISGHTALYWYRQSLGQGPEFLIYFQGTGAADDSGLPNDRFFAVRPEGSVSTLKIQRTERGDSAVYLCASSSVAGHSTDTQYFGPGTRLTVL.